This T cell receptor (beta chain) came from a study of blood T cell repertoires in COVID-19. Study summary: Acute and convalescent COVID-19 samples came from the United States, Italy and Spain.

The repertoire was sequenced with immunoSEQ multiplex PCR; TCRdb's copy has only in-frame clones and lacks some. The data contain under 250,000 clones, more than 65% of them singletons. The germline V gene encodes CDR1 MDHEN and CDR2 SYDVKM. V was pared by 6 bases and J by 7 bases, with 9 bases of the junction left unmatched. The CDR3 extends over 15 amino acids. This TCR was sampled from a woman aged 30 to 39 who had recovered from COVID-19. The sample taken for sequencing was peripheral blood. The genes are TRBV28 and TRBJ2-2; 9 positions agree with TRBD1. CDR3 bases: TGTGCCAGCAGAACCCGGGACAGGGATATCGGGGAGCTGTTTTTT. Protein product: CASRTRDRDIGELFF.